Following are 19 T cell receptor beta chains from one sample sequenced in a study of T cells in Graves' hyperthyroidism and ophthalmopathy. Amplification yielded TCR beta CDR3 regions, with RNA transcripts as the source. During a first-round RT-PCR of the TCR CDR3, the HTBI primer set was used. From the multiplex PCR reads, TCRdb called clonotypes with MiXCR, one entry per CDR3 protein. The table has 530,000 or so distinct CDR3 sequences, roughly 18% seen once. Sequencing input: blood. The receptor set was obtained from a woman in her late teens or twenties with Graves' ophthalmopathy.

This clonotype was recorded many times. Here the CDR3 reads CSARDNDRSNTGELFF. The CDR3 coding sequence is TGCAGTGCTAGAGATAATGACAGATCGAACACCGGGGAGCTGTTTTTT. The rearrangement uses TRBV20-1 and TRBJ2-2, with D perhaps matching TRBD1 (5 bases). V was trimmed by 0 bases and J by 0 bases, leaving 11 bases between them. This CDR3 is 16 amino acids long. In germline, CDR1 is DFQATT, CDR2 SNEGSKA (reference sequence).

CDR3 sequence (DNA): TGTGCCAGCAGCCCAGCGGGGGGGAGCTCCTACAATGAGCAGTTCTTC. This encodes CASSPAGGSSYNEQFF. The rearrangement joins TRBV13 to TRBJ2-1; TRBD2 matches at 10 bases. The J segment lost 0 bases and the V segment lost 5 bases, leaving 4 bases of the junction unmatched. There are 16 residues in the CDR3. The germline V gene has CDR1 PRHDT and CDR2 FYEKMQ (reference sequence).

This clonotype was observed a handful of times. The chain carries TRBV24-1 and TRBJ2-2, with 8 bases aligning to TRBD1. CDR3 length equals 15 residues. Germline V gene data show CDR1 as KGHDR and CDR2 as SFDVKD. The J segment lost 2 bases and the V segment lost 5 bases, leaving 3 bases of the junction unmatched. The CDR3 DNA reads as TGTGCCACCAGTGGCGGACAGGGTAACACCGGGGAGCTGTTTTTT. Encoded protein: CATSGGQGNTGELFF.

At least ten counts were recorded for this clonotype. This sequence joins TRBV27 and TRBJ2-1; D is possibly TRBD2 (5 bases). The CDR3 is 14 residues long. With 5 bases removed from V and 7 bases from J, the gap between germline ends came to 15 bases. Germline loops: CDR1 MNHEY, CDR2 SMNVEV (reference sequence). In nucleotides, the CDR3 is TGTGCCAGCAGTCCCTTCCCGAGGGCAAATGAGCAGTTCTTC. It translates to CASSPFPRANEQFF.

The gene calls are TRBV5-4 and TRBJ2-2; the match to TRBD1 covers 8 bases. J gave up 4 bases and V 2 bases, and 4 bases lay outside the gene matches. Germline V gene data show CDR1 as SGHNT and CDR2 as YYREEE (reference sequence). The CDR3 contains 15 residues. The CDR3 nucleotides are TGTGCCAGCAGCTTTTTCGACAGGGGCACCGGGGAGCTGTTTTTT. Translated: CASSFFDRGTGELFF. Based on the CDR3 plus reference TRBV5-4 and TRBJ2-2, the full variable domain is ETGVTQSPTHLIKTRGQQVTLRCSSQSGHNTVSWYQQALGQGPQFIFQYYREEENGRGNFPPRFSGLQFPNYSSELNVNALELDDSALYLCASSFFDRGTGELFFGEGSRLTVL.

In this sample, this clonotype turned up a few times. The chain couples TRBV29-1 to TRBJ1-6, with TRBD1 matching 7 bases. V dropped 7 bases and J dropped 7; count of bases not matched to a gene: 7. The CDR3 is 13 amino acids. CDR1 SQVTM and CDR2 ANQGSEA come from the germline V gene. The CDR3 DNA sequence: TGCAGCGACCCCGGGACAGTAAATTCACCCCTCCACTTT. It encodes CSDPGTVNSPLHF.

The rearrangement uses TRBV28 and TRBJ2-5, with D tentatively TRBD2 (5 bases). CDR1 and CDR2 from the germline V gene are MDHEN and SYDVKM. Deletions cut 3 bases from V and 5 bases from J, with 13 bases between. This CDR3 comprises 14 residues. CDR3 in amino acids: CASSFFYGEETQYF. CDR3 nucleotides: TGTGCCAGCAGTTTCTTTTACGGGGAGGAGACCCAGTACTTC.

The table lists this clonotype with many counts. The CDR3: CASLDGDQSYNEQFF. DNA of the CDR3: TGTGCCAGTTTGGACGGGGACCAATCCTACAATGAGCAGTTCTTC. The rearrangement links TRBV28 to TRBJ2-1; D is perhaps TRBD1 or TRBD2 (5 bases each). The CDR3 runs to 15 residues. V lost 9 bases and J 1 base, leaving 16 bases between the germline ends. The germline V gene encodes CDR1 MDHEN and CDR2 SYDVKM.

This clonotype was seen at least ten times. CDR3 nucleotide sequence: TGCAGTGCCCCGGACAGGGCTCCCTACGAGCAGTACTTC. Amino acids: CSAPDRAPYEQYF. The rearrangement joins TRBV20-1 to TRBJ2-7; 8 nucleotides align to TRBD1. CDR1 and CDR2 (germline): DFQATT, SNEGSKA (reference sequence). CDR3 size: 13 residues. J lost 2 bases, V lost 6 bases, and 6 bases had no gene match.

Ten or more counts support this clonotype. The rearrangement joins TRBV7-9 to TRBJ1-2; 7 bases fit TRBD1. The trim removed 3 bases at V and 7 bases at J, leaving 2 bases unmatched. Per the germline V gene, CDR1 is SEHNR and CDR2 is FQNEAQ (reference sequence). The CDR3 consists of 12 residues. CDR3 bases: TGTGCCAGCAGCTTGGGACAGCTTGGCTACACCTTC. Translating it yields CASSLGQLGYTF.

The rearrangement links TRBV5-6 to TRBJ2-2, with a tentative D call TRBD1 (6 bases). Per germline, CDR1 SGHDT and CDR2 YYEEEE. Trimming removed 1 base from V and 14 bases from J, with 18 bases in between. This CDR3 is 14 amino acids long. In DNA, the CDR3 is TGTGCCAGCAGCTTGAGGCCCAATCAGGGGAAACTGTTTTTT. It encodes CASSLRPNQGKLFF.

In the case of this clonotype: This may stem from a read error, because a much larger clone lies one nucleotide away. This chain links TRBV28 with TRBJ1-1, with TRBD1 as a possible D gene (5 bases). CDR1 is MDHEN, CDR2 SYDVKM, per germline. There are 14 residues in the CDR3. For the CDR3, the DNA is TGTGCCAGCACGGCCCTAGGGGAGAACATTGAAGCTTTCTTT. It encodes CASTALGENIEAFF.

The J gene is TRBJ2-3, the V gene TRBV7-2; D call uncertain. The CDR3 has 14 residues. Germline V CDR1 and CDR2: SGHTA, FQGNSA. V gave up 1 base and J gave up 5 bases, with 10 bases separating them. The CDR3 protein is CASSLEYLGDTQYF. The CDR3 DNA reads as TGTGCCAGCAGCTTAGAATACTTGGGAGATACGCAGTATTTT.

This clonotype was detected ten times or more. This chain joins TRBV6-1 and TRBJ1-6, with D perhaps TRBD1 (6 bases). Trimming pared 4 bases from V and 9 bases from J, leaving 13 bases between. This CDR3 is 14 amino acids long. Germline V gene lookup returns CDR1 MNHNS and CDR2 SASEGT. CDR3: CASSGGQGSSPLHF. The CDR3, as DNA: TGTGCCAGCAGTGGGGGGCAGGGAAGTTCACCCCTCCACTTT.

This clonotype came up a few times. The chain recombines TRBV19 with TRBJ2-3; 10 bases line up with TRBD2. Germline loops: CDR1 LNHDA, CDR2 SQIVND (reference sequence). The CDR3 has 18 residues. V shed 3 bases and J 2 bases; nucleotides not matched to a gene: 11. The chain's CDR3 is CASSMISGGALSTDTQYF. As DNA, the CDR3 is TGTGCCAGTAGTATGATCAGCGGGGGGGCCCTTTCCACAGATACGCAGTATTTT.

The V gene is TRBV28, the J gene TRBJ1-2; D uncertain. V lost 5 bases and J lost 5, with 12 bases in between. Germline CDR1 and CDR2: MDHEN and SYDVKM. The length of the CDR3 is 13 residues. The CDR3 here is CASSQPMGYGYTF. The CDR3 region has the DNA TGTGCCAGCAGTCAACCAATGGGGTATGGCTACACCTTC.

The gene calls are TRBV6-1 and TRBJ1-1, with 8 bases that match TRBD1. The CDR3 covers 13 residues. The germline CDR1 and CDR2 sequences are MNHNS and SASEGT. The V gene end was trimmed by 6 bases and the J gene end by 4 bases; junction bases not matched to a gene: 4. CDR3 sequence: CASRGQAGTEAFF. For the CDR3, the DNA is TGTGCCAGCAGGGGACAGGCGGGCACTGAAGCTTTCTTT.

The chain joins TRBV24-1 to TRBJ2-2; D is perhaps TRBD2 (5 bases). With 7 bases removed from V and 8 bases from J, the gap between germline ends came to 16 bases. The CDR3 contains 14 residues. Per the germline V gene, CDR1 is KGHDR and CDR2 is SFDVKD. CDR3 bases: TGTGCCACCAGCCTCGACCGGACGGGAGGGGAGCTGTTTTTT. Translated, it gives CATSLDRTGGELFF.

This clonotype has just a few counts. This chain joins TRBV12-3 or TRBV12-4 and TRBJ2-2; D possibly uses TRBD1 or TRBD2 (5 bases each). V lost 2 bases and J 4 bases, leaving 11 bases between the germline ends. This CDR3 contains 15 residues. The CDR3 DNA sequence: TGTGCCAGCAGTTTACTGGGACCGGGCACCGGGGAGCTGTTTTTT. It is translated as CASSLLGPGTGELFF.